This TCR beta chain was recorded in a study of blood T cell repertoires in COVID-19. Study at large: The United States, Italy and Spain supplied acute and convalescent COVID-19 samples.

The Seattle site enrolled patients during active infection and followed them longitudinally. Sequenced by immunoSEQ multiplex PCR; TCRdb stores in-frame clones only, minus some. This sample yields some 70,000 clones, of which roughly 88% are seen a single time; less than 55% belongs to the top ten. This clone was seen once. The CDR3 runs 11 residues. Germline V gene lookup returns CDR1 SGHDT and CDR2 YYEEEE. Trimming removed 4 bases from V and 8 bases from J, with 9 bases in between. The TCR was taken from a woman aged 60 to 75 with COVID-19, enrolled during active disease. Sequences were obtained from peripheral blood. The chain is built from TRBV5-6 and TRBJ1-1, with D perhaps TRBD1 (6 bases). CDR3: CASSQQGEAFF. CDR3 bases: TGTGCCAGCAGCCAACAGGGAGAAGCTTTCTTT.